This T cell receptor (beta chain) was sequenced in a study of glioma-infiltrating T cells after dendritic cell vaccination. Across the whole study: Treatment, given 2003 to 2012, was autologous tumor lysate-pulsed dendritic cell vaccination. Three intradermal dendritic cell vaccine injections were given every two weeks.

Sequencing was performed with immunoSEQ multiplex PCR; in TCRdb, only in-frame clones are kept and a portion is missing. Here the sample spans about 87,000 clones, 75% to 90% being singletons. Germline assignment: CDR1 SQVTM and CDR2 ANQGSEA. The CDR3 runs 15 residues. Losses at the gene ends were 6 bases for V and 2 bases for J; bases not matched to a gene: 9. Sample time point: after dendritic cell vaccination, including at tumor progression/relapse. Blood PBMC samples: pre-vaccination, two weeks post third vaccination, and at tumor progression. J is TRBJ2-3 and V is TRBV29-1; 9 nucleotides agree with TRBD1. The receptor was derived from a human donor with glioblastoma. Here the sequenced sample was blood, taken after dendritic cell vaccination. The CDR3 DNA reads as TGCAGCGTCGGTGACAGGGGGTTATACACAGATACGCAGTATTTT. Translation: CSVGDRGLYTDTQYF.